The present entry profiles one T cell receptor beta chain with its context. Antigen: not known. Germline loops: CDR1 LNHNV, CDR2 YYDKDF (reference sequence). The CDR3 runs to 16 residues. The V end lost 1 base, the J end lost 6 bases, and 16 bases lay between the germline ends. Every subset had its genomic DNA shared out evenly among several immunoSEQ plates. Using immunoSEQ multiplex PCR, the repertoire was profiled, and TCRdb retains in-frame clones only, with some absent. This sample yields some 2,100,000 clones, of which just over 90% are seen a single time; roughly 1.7% belongs to the top ten. This sample is drawn from a study of shared clonotypes between healthy human individuals. Findings and limits, study-wide: Clonotype sharing among donors was expected to depend on sequencing depth. Roughly 5.3% of naive CD4 clonotypes were common to several donors.

Positive CCR7 selection of CD45RO-negative cells yielded the naive CD8 cells, and terminally differentiated effector memory CD45RA+ cells were excluded. The sequence was obtained from a man aged 18 to 35 in good health. Some clones in this sample may be carry-over from other donors' samples. Sequenced material: naive CD8+ T cells from PBMCs. J is TRBJ2-1 and V is TRBV15; D is ambiguous. CDR3 loop: CATSRAPRPPGNEQFF. The CDR3 DNA is TGTGCCACCAGCAGAGCCCCCAGGCCCCCGGGCAATGAGCAGTTCTTC.